Listed below are T cell receptor beta chains from one sample, sequenced in a study of blood T cell repertoires in COVID-19. Sequencing was performed with immunoSEQ multiplex PCR; in TCRdb, only in-frame clones are kept and a portion is missing. The sample has roughly 25,000 clones, approximately 74% seen once. The sequenced material came from peripheral blood. These receptors were collected from a man between 50 and 59 years old with COVID-19, enrolled during active disease. Both conserved end residues are part of each CDR3. D genes are given only for firm matches. A row's size may be missing; if present it is once, few, many or a size class.

>-|16|TRBJ1-6|TRBD1|TRBV6-6
TGTGCCAGCAGTACCCGACAGGGAGTTGAGAATTCACCCCTCCACTTT
CASSTRQGVENSPLHF
>-|12|TRBJ1-1|-|TRBV30
TGTGCCTGGAGCCTCAGGGAAACTGAAGCTTTCTTT
CAWSLRETEAFF
>few|14|TRBJ1-4|-|TRBV7-9
TGTGCCAGCAGCTCGGGATCTAATCGGGAAAAACTGTTTTTT
CASSSGSNREKLFF
>-|17|TRBJ1-2|-|TRBV5-1
TGCGCCAGCAGCCGGACCGTGGACAGCCCGGATTCCTATGGCTACACCTTC
CASSRTVDSPDSYGYTF
>-|13|TRBJ2-7|TRBD1|TRBV6-5
TGTGCCAGCAGTTACTCGATAGGGGGCGCCCTGTACTTC
CASSYSIGGALYF
>-|18|TRBJ2-7|-|TRBV24-1
TGTGCCACCAGTGATTTGCGGGAAGATCGGGCCGTGGAGTACGAGCAGTACTTC
CATSDLREDRAVEYEQYF
>-|14|TRBJ2-7|TRBD1|TRBV5-6
TGTGCCAGCAGCTGGGGACAGGGGGCGGGTGAGCAGTACTTC
CASSWGQGAGEQYF
>-|12|TRBJ2-2|-|TRBV6-2/TRBV6-3
TGTGCCAGCAGTGTTCCGAGCGGGGAGCTGTTTTTT
CASSVPSGELFF
>once|16|TRBJ2-7|-|TRBV2
TGTGCCAGCAAGATCGCATTGAACCGGAGGGCCTACGAGCAGTACTTC
CASKIALNRRAYEQYF
>medium-sized|15|TRBJ2-7|TRBD2|TRBV27
TGTGCCAGCAGTTCGACTAGCGGGACATCCTACGAGCAGTACTTC
CASSSTSGTSYEQYF
>-|13|TRBJ1-3|TRBD1|TRBV4-1
TGCGCCAGCAGCCAAGGGACAGGGAACACCATATATTTT
CASSQGTGNTIYF
>-|14|TRBJ2-5|TRBD2|TRBV10-3
TGTGCCACCGCGGGGGGAGCGGGTGGAGAGACCCAGTACTTC
CATAGGAGGETQYF
>-|18|TRBJ2-7|-|TRBV25-1
TGTGCCAGCAGTGCCCCGTACTCCACAGGGGGGGGAGCCTACGAGCAGTACTTC
CASSAPYSTGGGAYEQYF
>few|14|TRBJ1-5|-|TRBV12-5
TGTGCTAGTGGTCCCCGGGAGATAGCTCAGCCCCAGCATTTT
CASGPREIAQPQHF
>once|12|TRBJ1-1|-|TRBV11-2
TGTGCCAGCAGCCCCAGGTCCGAGAAGGCTTTCTTT
CASSPRSEKAFF
>-|12|TRBJ2-5|-|TRBV30
TGTGCCTCCGGGACTCCCGAGGAGACCCAGTACTTC
CASGTPEETQYF
>-|13|TRBJ2-5|TRBD2|TRBV30
TGTGCTTTACGCACTAGCGGGAGAGGGACCCAGTACTTC
CALRTSGRGTQYF
>-|15|TRBJ1-2|TRBD1|TRBV2
TGTGCCAGCAGCGGACCCCCCGACAGGGCGGGCGGCTACACCTTC
CASSGPPDRAGGYTF
>few|18|TRBJ2-1|TRBD1|TRBV6-6
TGTGCCAGCAGTCTAAGTAGGACAGGGCGGTCATCCTACAATGAGCAGTTCTTC
CASSLSRTGRSSYNEQFF
>once|13|TRBJ1-1|-|TRBV4-1
TGCGCCAGCAGCCACCCCCTCAGGGATGAAGCTTTCTTT
CASSHPLRDEAFF
>once|16|TRBJ2-2|-|TRBV5-6
TGTGCCAGCAGCTTGGCGGTCGAGAGGGACACCGGGGAGCTGTTTTTT
CASSLAVERDTGELFF
>-|15|TRBJ2-3|-|TRBV5-1
TGCGCCAGCAGCTGGGCAGGGGTATTGGCAGATACGCAGTATTTT
CASSWAGVLADTQYF
>few|16|TRBJ2-1|TRBD1|TRBV4-1
TGCGCCAGCAGCCGGACCGGGACAGGGGATGACAATGAGCAGTTCTTC
CASSRTGTGDDNEQFF
>-|12|TRBJ1-4|-|TRBV7-6
TGTGCCAGCAGCTTTCCGGGTCAAAAACTGTTTTTT
CASSFPGQKLFF
>-|12|TRBJ1-2|TRBD1|TRBV30
TGTGCCACCTCCGGGACAGGGGATGTCTACACCTTC
CATSGTGDVYTF
>-|14|TRBJ1-4|TRBD1|TRBV6-5
TGTGCCAGCAGCCGGGACAGAACTAATGAAAAACTGTTTTTT
CASSRDRTNEKLFF
>-|14|TRBJ2-3|-|TRBV28
TGTGCCAGCGGCTCGTACTCGGGGACAGATACGCAGTATTTT
CASGSYSGTDTQYF
>-|15|TRBJ1-2|TRBD1|TRBV5-1
TGCGCCAGCAGCTTGGACCCTACAGGGGCCGGTGGCTACACCTTC
CASSLDPTGAGGYTF
>-|12|TRBJ2-2|-|TRBV21-1
TGTGCCACAGAGCGGGAGACCGGGGAGCTGTTTTTT
CATERETGELFF
>-|15|TRBJ1-6|-|TRBV11-2
TGTGCCAGCAGCCCCCAGGGACTAGGGAATTCACCCCTCCACTTT
CASSPQGLGNSPLHF
>once|16|TRBJ2-3|TRBD1|TRBV11-2
TGTGCCAGCAGCCCGCGGACAGGTCGGGGCACAGATACGCAGTATTTT
CASSPRTGRGTDTQYF
>-|14|TRBJ1-5|-|TRBV6-5
TGTGCCAGCAGAGAGTACAGGACGGATCAGCCCCAGCATTTT
CASREYRTDQPQHF
>-|17|TRBJ2-3|TRBD2|TRBV4-1
TGCGCCAGCAGCAGCCGACTAGCGGGAGGCCGTGAAGATACGCAGTATTTT
CASSSRLAGGREDTQYF
>-|14|TRBJ1-2|TRBD1|TRBV2
TGTGCCAGCAGTCCCAACAGGGGGCGGAGTGGCTACACCTTC
CASSPNRGRSGYTF
>few|12|TRBJ1-1|-|TRBV11-3
TGTGCCAGCAGCCTTACACAGGCCCGAGCTTTCTTT
CASSLTQARAFF
>-|14|TRBJ1-2|TRBD1|TRBV7-9
TGTGCCAGCAGCTTAGACAGGGGCACGGATGGCTACACCTTC
CASSLDRGTDGYTF
>-|14|TRBJ2-1|TRBD2|TRBV11-2
TGTGCCAGCAGCTTGGCGGGGGGGCGCAATGAGCAGTTCTTC
CASSLAGGRNEQFF
>-|16|TRBJ2-1|TRBD2|TRBV18
TGTGCCAGCTCACCACCTTCAGCGGGGGGGCGAAGTGAGCAGTTCTTC
CASSPPSAGGRSEQFF
>-|16|TRBJ2-1|TRBD1|TRBV29-1
TGCAGCGTTGAAGATCTGGACAGGGGAACCTACAATGAGCAGTTCTTC
CSVEDLDRGTYNEQFF
>-|12|TRBJ2-1|-|TRBV5-4
TGTGCCAGCAGCTCCGGAGAAGCTGAGCAGTTCTTC
CASSSGEAEQFF
>few|12|TRBJ2-7|-|TRBV6-5
TGTGCCAGCATTAATAGAGAGTACGAGCAGTACTTC
CASINREYEQYF
>-|16|TRBJ1-1|-|TRBV19
TGTGCCAGTAGTATAGTGGCAGAGGCAATGAACACTGAAGCTTTCTTT
CASSIVAEAMNTEAFF
>-|13|TRBJ1-2|TRBD1|TRBV28
TGTGCCAGCATACAGGGGCTAGACTATGGCTACACCTTC
CASIQGLDYGYTF
>-|18|TRBJ2-7|TRBD2|TRBV7-8
TGTGCCAGAACTCCCCCGCGAGGTAGAACTAGCGGCTCCTACGAGCAGTACTTC
CARTPPRGRTSGSYEQYF